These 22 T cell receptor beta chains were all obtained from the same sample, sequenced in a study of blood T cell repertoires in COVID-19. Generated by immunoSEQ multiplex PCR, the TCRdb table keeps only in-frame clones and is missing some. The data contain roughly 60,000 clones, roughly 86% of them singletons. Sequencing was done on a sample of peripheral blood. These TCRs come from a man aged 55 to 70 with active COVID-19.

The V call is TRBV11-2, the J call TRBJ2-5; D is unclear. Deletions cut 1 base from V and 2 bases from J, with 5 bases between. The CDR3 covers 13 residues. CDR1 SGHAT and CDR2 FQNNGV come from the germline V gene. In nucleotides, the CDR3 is TGTGCCAGCAGCTTAGGCGGTCAAGAGACCCAGTACTTC. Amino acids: CASSLGGQETQYF.

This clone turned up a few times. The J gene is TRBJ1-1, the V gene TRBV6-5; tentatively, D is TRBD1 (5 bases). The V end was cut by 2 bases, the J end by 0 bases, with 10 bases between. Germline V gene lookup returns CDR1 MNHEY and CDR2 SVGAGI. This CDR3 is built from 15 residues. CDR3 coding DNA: TGTGCCAGCAGTTACCGACAGTTCATGAACACTGAAGCTTTCTTT. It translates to CASSYRQFMNTEAFF.

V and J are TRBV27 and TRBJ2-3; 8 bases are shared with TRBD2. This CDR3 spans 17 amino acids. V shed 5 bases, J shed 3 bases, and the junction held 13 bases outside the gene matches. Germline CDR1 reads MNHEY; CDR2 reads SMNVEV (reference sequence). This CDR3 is CASSNSKIGLATDTQYF. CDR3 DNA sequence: TGTGCCAGCAGTAACTCTAAAATTGGACTAGCTACAGATACGCAGTATTTT.

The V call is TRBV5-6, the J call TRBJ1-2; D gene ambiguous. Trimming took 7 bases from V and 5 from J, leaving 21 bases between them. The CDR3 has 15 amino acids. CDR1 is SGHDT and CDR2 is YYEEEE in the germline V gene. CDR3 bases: TGTGCCAGCCGACCGTGGGGAGCCTCAAAGTATGGCTACACCTTC. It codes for CASRPWGASKYGYTF.

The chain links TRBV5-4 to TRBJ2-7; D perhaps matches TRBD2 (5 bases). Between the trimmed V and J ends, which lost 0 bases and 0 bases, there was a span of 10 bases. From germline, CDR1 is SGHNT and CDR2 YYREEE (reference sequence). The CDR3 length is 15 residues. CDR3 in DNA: TGTGCCAGCAGCTTGGCCGGGGTGCCCTCCTACGAGCAGTACTTC. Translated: CASSLAGVPSYEQYF.

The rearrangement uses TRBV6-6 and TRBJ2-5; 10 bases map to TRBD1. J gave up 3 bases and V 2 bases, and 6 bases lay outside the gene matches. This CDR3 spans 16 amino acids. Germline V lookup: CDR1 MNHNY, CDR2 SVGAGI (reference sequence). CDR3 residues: CASSYQLGTGEETQYF. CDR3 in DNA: TGTGCCAGCAGTTACCAACTTGGGACAGGGGAAGAGACCCAGTACTTC.

CDR3: CASSTGTGGADTQYF. DNA for the CDR3: TGTGCCAGCAGTACGGGGACAGGGGGCGCAGATACGCAGTATTTT. V and J are TRBV6-5 and TRBJ2-3; 12 positions match TRBD1. CDR3 length: 15 residues. The J segment lost 4 bases and the V segment lost 5 bases, leaving 4 bases of the junction unmatched. Germline V gene sequence: CDR1 MNHEY, CDR2 SVGAGI.

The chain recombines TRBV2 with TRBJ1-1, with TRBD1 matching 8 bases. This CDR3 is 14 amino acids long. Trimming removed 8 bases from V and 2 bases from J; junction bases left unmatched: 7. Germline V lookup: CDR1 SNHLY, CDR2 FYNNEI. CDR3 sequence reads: CASGPGTGNTEAFF. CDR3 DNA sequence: TGTGCCAGCGGCCCCGGGACAGGAAACACTGAAGCTTTCTTT. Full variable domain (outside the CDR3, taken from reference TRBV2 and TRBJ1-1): EPEVTQTPSHQVTQMGQEVILRCVPISNHLYFYWYRQILGQKVEFLVSFYNNEISEKSEIFDDQFSVERPDGSNFTLKIRSTKLEDSAMYFCASGPGTGNTEAFFGQGTRLTVV.

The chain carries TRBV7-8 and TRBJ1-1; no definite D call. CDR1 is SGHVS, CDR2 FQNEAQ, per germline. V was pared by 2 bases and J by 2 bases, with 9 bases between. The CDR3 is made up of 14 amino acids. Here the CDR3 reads CASSLREPNTEAFF. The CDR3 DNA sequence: TGTGCCAGCAGCTTAAGAGAACCTAACACTGAAGCTTTCTTT.

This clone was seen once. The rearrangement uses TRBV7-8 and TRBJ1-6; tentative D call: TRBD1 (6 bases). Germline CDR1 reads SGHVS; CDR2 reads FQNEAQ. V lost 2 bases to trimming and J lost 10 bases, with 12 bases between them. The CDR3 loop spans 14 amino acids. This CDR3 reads CASSLHREESPLHF. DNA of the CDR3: TGTGCCAGCAGCTTACACAGGGAAGAGTCACCCCTCCACTTT.

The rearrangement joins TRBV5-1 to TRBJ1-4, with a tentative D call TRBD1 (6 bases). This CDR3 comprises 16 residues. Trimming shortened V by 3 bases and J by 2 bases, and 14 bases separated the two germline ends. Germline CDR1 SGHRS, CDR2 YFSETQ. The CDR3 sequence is CASSWAGGQTNEKLFF. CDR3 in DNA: TGCGCCAGCAGCTGGGCCGGGGGGCAGACTAATGAAAAACTGTTTTTT.

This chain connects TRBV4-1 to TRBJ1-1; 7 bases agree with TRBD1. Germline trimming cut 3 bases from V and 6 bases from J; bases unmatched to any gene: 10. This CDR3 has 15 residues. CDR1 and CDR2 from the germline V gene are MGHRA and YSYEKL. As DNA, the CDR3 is TGCGCCAGCAGCCAGCCTACAGGGGTCCGCTCTGAAGCTTTCTTT. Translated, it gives CASSQPTGVRSEAFF.

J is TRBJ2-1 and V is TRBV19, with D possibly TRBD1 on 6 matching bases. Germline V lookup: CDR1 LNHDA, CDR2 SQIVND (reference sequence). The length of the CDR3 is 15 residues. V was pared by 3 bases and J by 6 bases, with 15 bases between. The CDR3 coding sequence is TGTGCCAGTAGTATGAACAGGGATGGGGGCAATGAGCAGTTCTTC. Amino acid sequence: CASSMNRDGGNEQFF.

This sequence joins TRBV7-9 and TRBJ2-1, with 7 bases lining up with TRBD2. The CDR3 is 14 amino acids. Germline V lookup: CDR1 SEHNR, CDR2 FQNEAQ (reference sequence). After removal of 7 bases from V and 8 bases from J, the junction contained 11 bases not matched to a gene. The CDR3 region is CASKHTRSGDEQFF. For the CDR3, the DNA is TGTGCCAGCAAACACACTAGAAGCGGGGATGAGCAGTTCTTC. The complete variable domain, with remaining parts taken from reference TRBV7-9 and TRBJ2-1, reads DTGVSQNPRHKITKRGQNVTFRCDPISEHNRLYWYRQTLGQGPEFLTYFQNEAQLEKSRLLSDRFSAERPKGSFSTLEIQRTEQGDSAMYLCASKHTRSGDEQFFGPGTRLTVL.

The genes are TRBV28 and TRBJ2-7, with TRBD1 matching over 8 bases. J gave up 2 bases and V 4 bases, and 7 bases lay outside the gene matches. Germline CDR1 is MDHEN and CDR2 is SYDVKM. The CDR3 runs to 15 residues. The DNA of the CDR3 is TGTGCCAGCAGTTCGACAGGGGTCGGGGCCTACGAGCAGTACTTC. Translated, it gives CASSSTGVGAYEQYF.

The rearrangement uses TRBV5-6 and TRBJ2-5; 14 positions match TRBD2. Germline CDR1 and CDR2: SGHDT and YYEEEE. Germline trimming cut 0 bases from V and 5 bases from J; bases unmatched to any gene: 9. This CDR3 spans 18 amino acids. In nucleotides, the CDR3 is TGTGCCAGCAGCTTGGTGGGACTAGCGGGAGATGGGCCGGAGACCCAGTACTTC. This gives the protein CASSLVGLAGDGPETQYF. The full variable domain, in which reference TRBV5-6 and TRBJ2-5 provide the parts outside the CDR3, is DAGVTQSPTHLIKTRGQQVTLRCSPKSGHDTVSWYQQALGQGPQFIFQYYEEEERQRGNFPDRFSGHQFPNYSSELNVNALLLGDSALYLCASSLVGLAGDGPETQYFGPGTRLLVL.

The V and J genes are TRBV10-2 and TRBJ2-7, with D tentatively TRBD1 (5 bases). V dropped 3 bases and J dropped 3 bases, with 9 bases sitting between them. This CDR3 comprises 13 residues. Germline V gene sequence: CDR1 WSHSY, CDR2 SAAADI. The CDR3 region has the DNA TGCGCCAGCAGTGAAGACAGATTCTACGAGCAGTACTTC. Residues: CASSEDRFYEQYF.

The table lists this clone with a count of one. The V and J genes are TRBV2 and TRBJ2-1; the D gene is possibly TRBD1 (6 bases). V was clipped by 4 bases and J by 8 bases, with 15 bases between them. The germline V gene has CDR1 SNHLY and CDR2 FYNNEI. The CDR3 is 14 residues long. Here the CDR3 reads CASSAPRAGDEQFF. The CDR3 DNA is TGTGCCAGCAGTGCCCCCCGAGCAGGGGATGAGCAGTTCTTC.

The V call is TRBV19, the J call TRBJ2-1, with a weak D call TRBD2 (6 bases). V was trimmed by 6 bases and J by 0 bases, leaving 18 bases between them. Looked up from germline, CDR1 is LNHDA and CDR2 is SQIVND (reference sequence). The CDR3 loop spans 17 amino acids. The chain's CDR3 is CASSPLAGRSSYNEQFF. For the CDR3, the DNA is TGTGCCAGTAGCCCGCTTGCAGGGAGGAGCTCCTACAATGAGCAGTTCTTC. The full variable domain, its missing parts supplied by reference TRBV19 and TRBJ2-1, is DGGITQSPKYLFRKEGQNVTLSCEQNLNHDAMYWYRQDPGQGLRLIYYSQIVNDFQKGDIAEGYSVSREKKESFPLTVTSAQKNPTAFYLCASSPLAGRSSYNEQFFGPGTRLTVL.

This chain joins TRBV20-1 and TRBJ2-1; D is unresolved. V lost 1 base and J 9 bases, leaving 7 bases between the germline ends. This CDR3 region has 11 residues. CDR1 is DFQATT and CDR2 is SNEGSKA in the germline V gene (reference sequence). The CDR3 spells CSARVWPEQFF. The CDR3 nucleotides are TGCAGTGCTAGAGTATGGCCTGAGCAGTTCTTC.

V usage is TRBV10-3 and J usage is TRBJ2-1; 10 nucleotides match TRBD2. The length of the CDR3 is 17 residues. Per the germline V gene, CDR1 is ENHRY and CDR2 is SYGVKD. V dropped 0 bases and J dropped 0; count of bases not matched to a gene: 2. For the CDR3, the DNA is TGTGCCATCAGTGAGTCGAGCGGGGGGGGCTCCTACAATGAGCAGTTCTTC. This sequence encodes CAISESSGGGSYNEQFF.

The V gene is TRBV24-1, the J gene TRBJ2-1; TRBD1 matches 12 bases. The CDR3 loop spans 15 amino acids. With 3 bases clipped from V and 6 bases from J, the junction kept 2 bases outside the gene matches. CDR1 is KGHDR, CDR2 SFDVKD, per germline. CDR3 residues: CATSDPGQGANEQFF. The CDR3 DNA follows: TGTGCCACCAGTGATCCGGGACAGGGGGCCAATGAGCAGTTCTTC.